The 15 T cell receptor beta chains presented below share a single source sample, sequenced in a study of OX40 agonist ivuxolimab in advanced cancers. The library relied on the immunoSEQ multiplex PCR assay. Drawn from immuneACCESS, this table holds only the in-frame rearrangements with V and J called that TCRdb kept. Clones are partly lost; checked studies trace under half to an unresolved V gene and leave the rest unexplained. This sample holds roughly 29,000 clones; around 87% were observed only once. About 19% of the sample goes to the ten largest clones. The sample here was CD4+ or CD8+ T cells sorted from blood, taken in a trial of the OX40 agonist ivuxolimab. These receptors were obtained from an adult with an advanced solid tumor such as melanoma, head and neck, liver or kidney cancer.

The chain joins TRBV6-5 to TRBJ1-1; D uncertain. Germline CDR1 and CDR2: MNHEY and SVGAGI. CDR3 length equals 13 residues. Trimming shortened V by 6 bases and J by 3 bases, and 11 bases separated the two germline ends. The CDR3 coding sequence is TGTGCCAGCAGACGGGGATCCGACACTGAAGCTTTCTTT. Protein sequence: CASRRGSDTEAFF.

The rearrangement joins TRBV11-2 to TRBJ2-5; 11 bases fit TRBD1. The CDR3 loop spans 15 amino acids. Trimming removed 5 bases from V and 6 bases from J; junction bases left unmatched: 8. Per germline, CDR1 SGHAT and CDR2 FQNNGV. CDR3 in amino acids: CASSPRTGGGKTQYF. CDR3 DNA: TGTGCCAGCAGCCCACGGACAGGGGGCGGAAAGACCCAGTACTTC.

This clone was seen a single time. The chain uses TRBV6-6 and TRBJ2-7; 9 bases are a match to TRBD2. V shed 6 bases and J 2 bases; nucleotides not matched to a gene: 5. Germline loops: CDR1 MNHNY, CDR2 SVGAGI (reference sequence). This CDR3 is built from 14 residues. CDR3 residues: CASSLIAGAYEQYF. The CDR3 coding sequence is TGTGCCAGCAGCCTAATAGCGGGGGCCTACGAGCAGTACTTC.

J is TRBJ2-3 and V is TRBV25-1; weak D call: TRBD1 (5 bases). Trimming took 4 bases from V and 4 from J, leaving 9 bases between them. The CDR3 is 13 amino acids. The germline gives CDR1 MGHDK, CDR2 SYGVNS. The CDR3 DNA sequence: TGTGCCAGCAGTGCAGGGTTATCAGATACGCAGTATTTT. It codes for CASSAGLSDTQYF.

The chain employs TRBV13 and TRBJ1-2; 8 nucleotides agree with TRBD1. This CDR3 spans 13 amino acids. J gave up 4 bases and V 6 bases, and 4 bases lay outside the gene matches. CDR1 PRHDT and CDR2 FYEKMQ come from the germline V gene (reference sequence). CDR3 in amino acids: CASRGTGTYGYTF. The CDR3 DNA is TGTGCCAGCAGGGGGACAGGCACCTATGGCTACACCTTC. Variable domain in full (rest from reference TRBV13 and TRBJ1-2): AAGVIQSPRHLIKEKRETATLKCYPIPRHDTVYWYQQGPGQDPQFLISFYEKMQSDKGSIPDRFSAQQFSDYHSELNMSSLELGDSALYFCASRGTGTYGYTFGSGTRLTVV.

The genes are TRBV7-9 and TRBJ2-7; no definite D call. Trimming removed 0 bases at V and 4 bases at J, with 4 bases between. Germline V CDR1 and CDR2: SEHNR, FQNEAQ (reference sequence). This CDR3 is built from 12 residues. CDR3 in DNA: TGTGCCAGCAGCTTAGCAGATTACGAGCAGTACTTC. It specifies CASSLADYEQYF.

V usage is TRBV6-5 and J usage is TRBJ1-4; D ambiguous. The V and J ends lost 6 bases and 6 bases respectively, with 14 bases between them. CDR3 length: 14 amino acids. Germline-derived CDR1 and CDR2 are MNHEY and SVGAGI. The CDR3 DNA is TGTGCCAGCAGCCCCGGTCCGGGATATGAAAAACTGTTTTTT. As protein: CASSPGPGYEKLFF.

A single count supports this clone. The junction shows a germline mismatch at one end, possibly a read error. The V gene is TRBV7-7, the J gene TRBJ1-2, with unresolved D. The germline V gene has CDR1 SSHAT and CDR2 FNYEAQ (reference sequence). The CDR3 consists of 15 residues. DNA of the CDR3: TGTGCTAGCAGCTTCGTGGCTTCGGATCCCCCTGGCTACACCTTC. Translating gives CASSFVASDPPGYTF.

This chain uses TRBV7-2 with TRBJ2-7, with D unresolved. The CDR3 runs to 14 residues. CDR1 is SGHTA, CDR2 FQGNSA, per germline. V was shortened by 1 base and J by 5 bases, with 12 bases between the two germline ends. The CDR3 DNA follows: TGTGCCAGCAGCTTAGATACGGGTTCAGACGAGCAGTACTTC. Its protein product is CASSLDTGSDEQYF.

The chain uses TRBV11-3 and TRBJ2-4; no clear D. V was cut by 4 bases and J by 2 bases, with 6 bases left in between. The CDR3 is 13 amino acids. The germline V gene has CDR1 SGHNT and CDR2 YENEEA. CDR3 in amino acids: CASSSRTKNIQYF. The CDR3 nucleotides read TGTGCCAGCAGCTCAAGGACCAAAAACATTCAGTACTTC.

J is TRBJ2-3 and V is TRBV9; no clear D. Trimming took 2 bases from V and 3 from J, leaving 16 bases between them. CDR1 and CDR2 from the germline V gene are SGDLS and YYNGEE. The CDR3 runs to 16 residues. DNA of the CDR3: TGTGCCAGCAGCGTCGCTCCGGACGGTCTAACAGATACGCAGTATTTT. Translation: CASSVAPDGLTDTQYF.

This rearrangement joins TRBV11-2 to TRBJ1-4; D possibly corresponds to TRBD1 (5 bases). V was pared by 1 base and J by 8 bases, with 17 bases between. The V gene's germline CDR1 is SGHAT and CDR2 FQNNGV. This CDR3 is 16 amino acids long. DNA of the CDR3: TGTGCCAGCAGCTTAGGTTACGGGACCCGGGAGGAAAAACTGTTTTTT. It translates to CASSLGYGTREEKLFF.

The chain links TRBV19 to TRBJ2-1; D may match TRBD1 or TRBD2 (5 bases each). The CDR3 covers 16 residues. The V gene's germline CDR1 is LNHDA and CDR2 SQIVND (reference sequence). Trimming left V 1 base short and J 2 bases short, with 12 bases between. The CDR3 region is CASSIAGSQPYNEQFF. For the CDR3, the DNA is TGTGCCAGTAGTATAGCAGGGAGTCAGCCCTACAATGAGCAGTTCTTC.

The rearrangement joins TRBV28 to TRBJ2-7; D is possibly TRBD1 (6 bases). V lost 3 bases to trimming and J lost 0 bases, with 12 bases between them. Germline V gene sequence: CDR1 MDHEN, CDR2 SYDVKM. The CDR3 length is 15 residues. CDR3 nucleotide sequence: TGTGCCAGCAGTTTTGGCCGGGACATCTCCTACGAGCAGTACTTC. It yields the protein CASSFGRDISYEQYF.

V is TRBV6-5 and J is TRBJ1-2; D perhaps matches TRBD1 (5 bases). The V gene lost 4 bases and the J gene lost 8 bases, with 20 bases spanning the gap. CDR1 and CDR2 from the germline V gene are MNHEY and SVGAGI. The CDR3 has 15 residues. The CDR3: CASSSTQGTLRGYTF. CDR3 bases: TGTGCCAGCAGTTCCACTCAGGGAACCCTTAGAGGCTACACCTTC.